This TCR beta chain emerged from a study of T-cell memory formation after mild COVID-19. Regarding the study as a whole: There were some responding clones in pre-infection memory, which suggested that cross-reactive memory had joined.

Points on this clonotype: Its antigen is still unknown.

Trimming cost V 6 bases and J 8 bases, with 17 bases left between them. This CDR3 has 14 residues. Germline CDR1 reads ENHRY; CDR2 reads SYGVKD. In TCRdb, the 5' RACE reads were re-called with MiXCR into one record per CDR3 protein. The profile covers about 430,000 distinct CDR3 sequences, with less than 25% appearing a single time and 8.5% to 10% taken by the ten largest. This clonotype was sampled from an adult woman who had mild COVID-19 (a few samples of this study predate the infection). Cell type and time point are not known. The chain employs TRBV10-3 and TRBJ2-1; weak D call: TRBD1 (5 bases). The sample was PBMCs or a T cell subset sorted from them (not recorded which). The CDR3 loop is CAIRGQGSEDEQFF. Here the CDR3 DNA reads TGTGCCATCAGGGGCCAGGGCTCTGAAGATGAGCAGTTCTTC.